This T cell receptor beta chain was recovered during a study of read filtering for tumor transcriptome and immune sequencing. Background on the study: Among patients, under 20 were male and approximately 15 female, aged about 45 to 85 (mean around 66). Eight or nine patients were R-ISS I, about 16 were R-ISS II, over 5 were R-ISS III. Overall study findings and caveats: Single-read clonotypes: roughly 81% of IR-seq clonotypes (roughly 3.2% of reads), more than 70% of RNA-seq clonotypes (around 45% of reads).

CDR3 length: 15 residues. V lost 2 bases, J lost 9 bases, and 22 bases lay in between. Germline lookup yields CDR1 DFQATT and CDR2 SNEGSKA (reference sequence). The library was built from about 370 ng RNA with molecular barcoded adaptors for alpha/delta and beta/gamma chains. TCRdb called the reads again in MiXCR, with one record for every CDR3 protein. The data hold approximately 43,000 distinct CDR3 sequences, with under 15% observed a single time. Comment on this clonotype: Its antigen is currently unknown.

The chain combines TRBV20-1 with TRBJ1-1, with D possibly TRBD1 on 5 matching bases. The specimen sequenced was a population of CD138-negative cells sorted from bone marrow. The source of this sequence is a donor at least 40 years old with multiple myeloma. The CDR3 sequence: CSARYRDALLSKAFF. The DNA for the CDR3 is TGCAGTGCTAGATATCGGGACGCTTTGTTGAGTAAAGCTTTCTTT.